This T cell receptor (beta chain) derives from a study of shared clonotypes between healthy human individuals. V lost 7 bases to trimming and J lost 4 bases; unmatched junction nucleotides: 7. Germline assignment: CDR1 SGHTA and CDR2 FQGNSA. The CDR3 contains 16 residues. Method: immunoSEQ multiplex PCR; TCRdb's copy keeps in-frame clones and lacks some. In the table there are over a million clones, around 78% of which are singletons. The study, taken as a whole, reports: What limited the represented genetic and exposure-history diversity was the small number of donors. Sharing across four donors was seen in roughly 5% of naive CD4 clonotypes.

About this clone: What it binds is unknown.

The source is a man aged 18 to 29 in good health. Some clones in this sample may be carry-over from other donors' samples. Sequenced input: memory CD4+ T cells from PBMCs. Sample subset: CD45RA-negative fraction. The chain has TRBV7-2 and TRBJ2-1; 13 bases are a match to TRBD2. CDR3 sequence reads: CASKRTSGSHYNEQFF. CDR3 DNA: TGTGCCAGCAAAAGGACTAGCGGGAGTCATTACAATGAGCAGTTCTTC.